Below are 27 T cell receptor beta chains sequenced from a single sample in a study of shared clonotypes between healthy human individuals. Cells designated naive CD8 were CD45RO-negative and were positively selected for CCR7, with terminally differentiated effector memory CD45RA+ cells excluded. Method: immunoSEQ multiplex PCR; TCRdb's copy keeps in-frame clones and lacks some. The sample consists of approximately 600,000 clones, around 95% of them appearing once. Sequenced sample: naive CD8+ T cells sorted from blood. These TCRs come from a woman aged 25 to 39 in good health.

This sequence joins TRBV4-1 and TRBJ2-3; no firm D call. V was shortened by 0 bases and J by 0 bases, with 10 bases between the two germline ends. The CDR3 is 16 residues long. Germline V gives CDR1 MGHRA, CDR2 YSYEKL. CDR3 amino acids: CASSQEATLSTDTQYF. The CDR3 region has the DNA TGCGCCAGCAGCCAAGAAGCAACGCTTAGCACAGATACGCAGTATTTT.

CDR3: CASRANNQPQHF. Written as DNA, the CDR3 is TGTGCCAGCAGGGCAAATAATCAGCCCCAGCATTTT. The chain is built from TRBV2 and TRBJ1-5, with D uncertain. V lost 6 bases and J lost 4, with 7 bases in between. Germline V gene lookup returns CDR1 SNHLY and CDR2 FYNNEI. This CDR3 is 12 amino acids long. Drawing the rest from reference TRBV2 and TRBJ1-5, the complete variable domain is EPEVTQTPSHQVTQMGQEVILRCVPISNHLYFYWYRQILGQKVEFLVSFYNNEISEKSEIFDDQFSVERPDGSNFTLKIRSTKLEDSAMYFCASRANNQPQHFGDGTRLSIL.

The chain carries TRBV9 and TRBJ2-1; D is perhaps TRBD2 (6 bases). From germline, CDR1 is SGDLS and CDR2 YYNGEE. This CDR3 has 15 amino acids. Trimming removed 6 bases at V and 0 bases at J, with 13 bases between. The CDR3 loop is CASNLGRSSYNEQFF. The CDR3 coding sequence is TGTGCCAGCAACCTTGGGAGGAGCTCCTACAATGAGCAGTTCTTC.

V and J are TRBV28 and TRBJ2-3, with D perhaps TRBD2 (5 bases). Germline lookup yields CDR1 MDHEN and CDR2 SYDVKM. V lost 2 bases and J 2 bases, leaving 17 bases between the germline ends. The CDR3 contains 17 residues. The CDR3 nucleotides read TGTGCCAGCAGTTTAGGCGCTCGGGGTGGCTTCACAGATACGCAGTATTTT. This sequence encodes CASSLGARGGFTDTQYF.

The J gene is TRBJ1-2, the V gene TRBV7-9; 8 bases map to TRBD1. J lost 6 bases, V lost 5 bases, and 11 bases had no gene match. This CDR3 is 15 amino acids long. The germline gives CDR1 SEHNR, CDR2 FQNEAQ (reference sequence). The CDR3 nucleotides read TGTGCCAGCAGCATAGGACAGGGAGAGGTTGATGGCTACACCTTC. It specifies CASSIGQGEVDGYTF.

The CDR3 is CASSRGSGSSYEQYF. The CDR3, as DNA: TGTGCCAGCAGCCGGGGTAGCGGGAGCTCCTACGAGCAGTACTTC. This chain links TRBV5-6 with TRBJ2-7, with 9 bases that match TRBD2. The ends lost 4 bases at V and 0 bases at J; junction bases unmatched: 5. CDR3 size: 15 residues. Germline lookup yields CDR1 SGHDT and CDR2 YYEEEE.

The V call is TRBV6-1, the J call TRBJ1-2; perhaps TRBD1 as D (6 bases). V lost 6 bases and J lost 4, with 12 bases in between. Per the germline V gene, CDR1 is MNHNS and CDR2 is SASEGT. The CDR3 length is 13 residues. The CDR3 loop is CASSTGYAYGYTF. CDR3 DNA: TGTGCCAGCAGCACAGGGTATGCCTATGGCTACACCTTC.

The chain has TRBV27 and TRBJ2-1; 8 bases are shared with TRBD1. The CDR3 sequence is 13 residues long. Germline loops: CDR1 MNHEY, CDR2 SMNVEV (reference sequence). The V segment lost 6 bases and the J segment 9 bases; nucleotides outside the gene matches: 7. CDR3 loop: CASRPQGAGEQFF. CDR3 bases: TGTGCCAGCAGACCTCAGGGGGCGGGTGAGCAGTTCTTC.

On this clone: Other DNA sequences of this sample code for an identical CDR3. The chain is built from TRBV5-1 and TRBJ1-1; D gene unclear. The V end was cut by 1 base, the J end by 0 bases, with 4 bases between. The germline gives CDR1 SGHRS, CDR2 YFSETQ. There are 13 residues in the CDR3. CDR3 in DNA: TGCGCCAGCAGCTTGAGGGTGAACACTGAAGCTTTCTTT. Translated: CASSLRVNTEAFF.

This chain links TRBV11-1 with TRBJ2-1; unclear D gene. The CDR3 sequence is 13 residues long. The germline V gene encodes CDR1 SGHAT and CDR2 FQDESV (reference sequence). V shed 1 base and J shed 7 bases, with 8 bases lying between them. The CDR3 spells CASSLGTQNEQFF. CDR3 DNA: TGTGCCAGCAGCTTAGGCACGCAGAATGAGCAGTTCTTC. Drawing the rest from reference TRBV11-1 and TRBJ2-1, the complete variable domain is EAEVAQSPRYKITEKSQAVAFWCDPISGHATLYWYRQILGQGPELLVQFQDESVVDDSQLPKDRFSAERLKGVDSTLKIQPAELGDSAMYLCASSLGTQNEQFFGPGTRLTVL.

V usage is TRBV19 and J usage is TRBJ1-5; no clear D gene. The CDR3 length is 16 residues. V was pared by 3 bases and J by 0 bases, with 12 bases between. The V gene's germline CDR1 is LNHDA and CDR2 SQIVND (reference sequence). CDR3 bases: TGTGCCAGTAGTATGTCGTTCCTCTATAGCAATCAGCCCCAGCATTTT. Translating gives CASSMSFLYSNQPQHF.

The rearrangement links TRBV13 to TRBJ1-3, with D perhaps matching TRBD1 (6 bases). Deletions cut 0 bases from V and 4 bases from J, with 10 bases between. This CDR3 has 15 amino acids. Germline V lookup: CDR1 PRHDT, CDR2 FYEKMQ (reference sequence). The CDR3 loop is CASSLGLQGGNTIYF. The CDR3 coding sequence is TGTGCCAGCAGCTTAGGCCTACAGGGCGGAAACACCATATATTTT.

This chain joins TRBV4-1 and TRBJ2-7, with D perhaps TRBD1 (5 bases). Between the trimmed V and J ends, which lost 2 bases and 2 bases, there was a span of 16 bases. This CDR3 contains 16 residues. CDR1 and CDR2 (germline): MGHRA, YSYEKL. The chain's CDR3 is CASSQRRQGGTYEQYF. DNA of the CDR3: TGCGCCAGCAGCCAAAGGCGCCAGGGTGGCACCTACGAGCAGTACTTC.

The chain combines TRBV27 with TRBJ1-4; D might be TRBD1 (6 bases). Germline lookup yields CDR1 MNHEY and CDR2 SMNVEV (reference sequence). The V and J ends lost 2 bases and 3 bases respectively, with 10 bases between them. The CDR3 is made up of 15 amino acids. The DNA of the CDR3 is TGTGCCAGCAGTTTAGGGGGGGGCGCTAATGAAAAACTGTTTTTT. Translated, it gives CASSLGGGANEKLFF.

As for this clone: An end of the junction differs from the germline gene, which may be a read error. The chain joins TRBV27 to TRBJ2-7, with D possibly TRBD2 on 5 matching bases. The CDR3 is 14 amino acids. CDR1 is MNHEY, CDR2 SMNVEV, per germline (reference sequence). The CDR3 here is CANSLYAGGYEQYF. CDR3 in DNA: TGTGCCAACAGTTTATACGCAGGAGGCTACGAGCAGTACTTC.

This chain links TRBV5-1 with TRBJ1-2, with D unclear. Germline V gene lookup returns CDR1 SGHRS and CDR2 YFSETQ. The ends were cut back, 0 bases at V and 5 bases at J, with 11 bases in the middle. The CDR3 length is 14 residues. CDR3 DNA: TGCGCCAGCAGCTTGGCCCCTAGGTCTTATGGCTACACCTTC. Translation: CASSLAPRSYGYTF.

This chain's CDR3 is CASLPVAAPYEQYF. In DNA form, the CDR3 reads TGTGCCAGCCTCCCTGTGGCAGCGCCCTACGAGCAGTACTTC. The chain combines TRBV28 with TRBJ2-7; no reliable D call. Germline lookup yields CDR1 MDHEN and CDR2 SYDVKM. The CDR3 has 14 residues. Trimming took off 8 bases at V and 2 bases at J, with 16 bases between the two ends.

The chain joins TRBV5-1 to TRBJ1-1; maybe TRBD1 (6 bases). V was trimmed by 3 bases and J by 8 bases, leaving 14 bases between them. Germline-derived CDR1 and CDR2 are SGHRS and YFSETQ. The CDR3 has 13 residues. The CDR3 is CASSWNGGTEAFF. CDR3 DNA sequence: TGCGCCAGCAGCTGGAATGGGGGGACAGAAGCTTTCTTT. The complete variable domain, with remaining parts taken from reference TRBV5-1 and TRBJ1-1, reads KAGVTQTPRYLIKTRGQQVTLSCSPISGHRSVSWYQQTPGQGLQFLFEYFSETQRNKGNFPGRFSGRQFSNSRSEMNVSTLELGDSALYLCASSWNGGTEAFFGQGTRLTVV.

The rearrangement links TRBV28 to TRBJ1-5; D possibly corresponds to TRBD1 (6 bases). CDR1 is MDHEN and CDR2 is SYDVKM in the germline V gene. The ends were cut back, 10 bases at V and 7 bases at J, with 11 bases in the middle. There are 11 residues in the CDR3. Here the CDR3 DNA reads TGTGCCACAGGGGCTGGGCAGCCCCAGCATTTT. Its protein is CATGAGQPQHF.

In this sample, this clone turned up once. The chain is built from TRBV5-6 and TRBJ2-7, with D maybe TRBD2 (6 bases). The germline gives CDR1 SGHDT, CDR2 YYEEEE. V lost 4 bases, J lost 1 base, and 9 bases lay in between. The CDR3 is made up of 13 amino acids. CDR3 sequence: CASSQGLSYEQYF. The CDR3 DNA reads as TGTGCCAGCAGCCAGGGACTTTCCTACGAGCAGTACTTC.

The chain couples TRBV6-6 to TRBJ1-2; TRBD1 is a possible D gene (5 bases). V lost 2 bases and J lost 0, with 7 bases in between. The CDR3 contains 14 residues. Germline V gene data show CDR1 as MNHNY and CDR2 as SVGAGI (reference sequence). In nucleotides, the CDR3 is TGTGCCAGCAGTTACGAGGGGTCTAACTATGGCTACACCTTC. Residues: CASSYEGSNYGYTF.

The chain is built from TRBV27 and TRBJ2-3; the D gene is possibly TRBD2 (6 bases). The V and J ends lost 10 bases and 10 bases respectively, with 24 bases between them. The CDR3 has 14 residues. Germline CDR1 reads MNHEY; CDR2 reads SMNVEV (reference sequence). The CDR3 DNA is TGTGCCACTCGAACGGGAACCAAGCGGGCCCCGCAGTATTTT. Protein product: CATRTGTKRAPQYF.

This sequence joins TRBV5-1 and TRBJ2-5; 9 nucleotides align to TRBD1. The closer fit of TRBJ2-7 to the DNA end suggests the J call may be wrong. This CDR3 spans 16 amino acids. The germline V gene encodes CDR1 SGHRS and CDR2 YFSETQ. The CDR3 region is CASSQEQGASSYEQYF. In DNA, the CDR3 is TGCGCCAGCAGCCAGGAACAGGGGGCGAGCTCCTACGAGCAGTACTTC.

This sequence joins TRBV9 and TRBJ1-2, with 8 bases that match TRBD1. V was pared by 3 bases and J by 3 bases, with 13 bases of the junction left unmatched. Germline V lookup: CDR1 SGDLS, CDR2 YYNGEE. There are 17 residues in the CDR3. CDR3 in DNA: TGTGCCAGCAGCGGCCGGGACAGGATGAGGCTAGACTATGGCTACACCTTC. It is translated as CASSGRDRMRLDYGYTF.

The rearrangement links TRBV14 to TRBJ2-1; 10 positions match TRBD2. Germline V lookup: CDR1 SGHDN, CDR2 FVKESK. CDR3 length: 19 amino acids. The ends lost 3 bases at V and 4 bases at J; junction bases unmatched: 15. CDR3 DNA sequence: TGTGCCAGCAGCCAGACCGGGACTAGCGTCTCCCCTTATTACAATGAGCAGTTCTTC. Its protein product is CASSQTGTSVSPYYNEQFF. The full variable domain, completed using reference TRBV14 and TRBJ2-1, is EAGVTQFPSHSVIEKGQTVTLRCDPISGHDNLYWYRRVMGKEIKFLLHFVKESKQDESGMPNNRFLAERTGGTYSTLKVQPAELEDSGVYFCASSQTGTSVSPYYNEQFFGPGTRLTVL.

V usage is TRBV2 and J usage is TRBJ2-7; D possibly matches TRBD1 or TRBD2 (7 bases each). CDR1 and CDR2 (germline): SNHLY, FYNNEI. V gave up 10 bases and J gave up 0 bases, with 16 bases separating them. The CDR3 is 14 amino acids. The DNA for the CDR3 is TGTGCCACCAGGGGGACTACTCACTCCTACGAGCAGTACTTC. Translated, it gives CATRGTTHSYEQYF.

The V gene is TRBV10-2, the J gene TRBJ1-5; D gene ambiguous. Germline loops: CDR1 WSHSY, CDR2 SAAADI. The V end lost 2 bases, the J end lost 6 bases, and 8 bases lay between the germline ends. This CDR3 region has 13 residues. CDR3 bases: TGCGCCAGCAGTGAGAGCGTGGGTCAGCCCCAGCATTTT. Translating it yields CASSESVGQPQHF.